Listed below are T cell receptor beta chains from one sample, sequenced in a study of CD8 T cells in Susac syndrome. Using its own MiXCR run on the immunoSEQ multiplex PCR reads, TCRdb lists one record per CDR3 protein. The sample includes about 120,000 distinct CDR3 sequences, about nine tenths of them seen just once. Specimen: CD4+ T cells from PBMCs. The receptors were sampled from a human donor in good health. CDR3s include the opening cysteine and the closing phenylalanine or tryptophan. The D gene is left open where the match is weak. The size of a clone is reported for some rows only, either as once, few or many, or as a class for expanded clones.

J: TRBJ2-7
size: once
V: TRBV3-1
D: .
DNA: TGTGCCAGCAGCCAAGGAATGGGATCCCTAAGCTCCTACGAGCAGTACTTC
CDR3: CASSQGMGSLSSYEQYF

J: TRBJ2-3
size: .
V: TRBV7-2
D: TRBD1
DNA: TGTGCCAGCAGCTTAATTGGACAGGGATCAGATACGCAGTATTTT
CDR3: CASSLIGQGSDTQYF

J: TRBJ1-1
size: .
V: TRBV30
D: .
DNA: TGTGCCTGGACGGACAGTAGCGCTGAAGCTTTCTTT
CDR3: CAWTDSSAEAFF

J: TRBJ2-2
size: once
V: TRBV7-8
D: TRBD1
DNA: TGTGCCAGCAGTACAGGGGACGGGGAGCTGTTTTTT
CDR3: CASSTGDGELFF

J: TRBJ2-1
size: .
V: TRBV6-4
D: .
DNA: TGTGCCAGCTCGCGGTCCGTCGGGGACTACAATGAGCAGTTCTTC
CDR3: CASSRSVGDYNEQFF

J: TRBJ1-1
size: .
V: TRBV4-1
D: .
DNA: TGCGCCAGCAGCCAAGAACGAGTTAGGGAGGCTGAAGCTTTCTTT
CDR3: CASSQERVREAEAFF

J: TRBJ2-7
size: few
V: TRBV2
D: .
DNA: TGTGCCAGCAAGGACGCGCAGGGTGGGTACGAGCAGTACTTC
CDR3: CASKDAQGGYEQYF

J: TRBJ1-2
size: .
V: TRBV2
D: TRBD1
DNA: TGTGCCAGCTCTCCAACCGACAGGGGGGGAAGTGACTACACCTTC
CDR3: CASSPTDRGGSDYTF

J: TRBJ1-2
size: .
V: TRBV2
D: .
DNA: TGTGCCAGCAGTGGCCCAGACAGGCCCGGAGGGGGCTACACCTTC
CDR3: CASSGPDRPGGGYTF

J: TRBJ2-1
size: .
V: TRBV7-8
D: .
DNA: TGTGCCAGCAGCTCCGACCGACTAGTTGGTCGGTTCTTC
CDR3: CASSSDRLVGRFF

J: TRBJ1-1
size: .
V: TRBV5-1
D: .
DNA: TGCGCCAGCAGCTTGCCGGGACATACAGCCAACGCTGAAGCTTTCTTT
CDR3: CASSLPGHTANAEAFF

J: TRBJ2-7
size: .
V: TRBV2
D: TRBD2
DNA: TGTGCCAGCAGCGGTCGAGCGAGTAGACTAGCGGGGGTCTCCTACGAGCAGTACTTC
CDR3: CASSGRASRLAGVSYEQYF

J: TRBJ1-1
size: .
V: TRBV23-1
D: .
DNA: TGCGCCAGCAGCCCCCGGTGGGCGTACACTGAAGCTTTCTTT
CDR3: CASSPRWAYTEAFF

J: TRBJ1-2
size: once
V: TRBV23-1
D: .
DNA: TGCGCCAGCAGTCAATCGAGGCAGGGGCCCTATGGCTACACCTTC
CDR3: CASSQSRQGPYGYTF

J: TRBJ1-1
size: .
V: TRBV19
D: TRBD1
DNA: TGTGCCAGTAGCTCTACGGGACAGGTTAAGAACACTGAAGCTTTCTTT
CDR3: CASSSTGQVKNTEAFF

J: TRBJ2-1
size: .
V: TRBV6-6
D: .
DNA: TGTGCCAGCAGCCTCCGGGGAAGGGATCGGAATGAGCAGTTCTTC
CDR3: CASSLRGRDRNEQFF

J: TRBJ2-1
size: .
V: TRBV6-2/TRBV6-3
D: TRBD1
DNA: TGTGCCAGCAGGAAGCAGGGGGCCATCGACAATGAGCAGTTCTTC
CDR3: CASRKQGAIDNEQFF

J: TRBJ2-2
size: .
V: TRBV3-1
D: .
DNA: TGTGCCAGCAAATTTCAAGTGGACACCGGGGAGCTGTTTTTT
CDR3: CASKFQVDTGELFF

J: TRBJ1-5
size: .
V: TRBV20-1
D: .
DNA: TGCAGTGCTAGAGGGGGGCAGAACAATCAGCCCCAGCATTTT
CDR3: CSARGGQNNQPQHF

J: TRBJ1-5
size: .
V: TRBV4-1
D: TRBD1
DNA: TGCGCCAGCAGCCAAGCACAGGGGAATCAGCCCCAGCATTTT
CDR3: CASSQAQGNQPQHF

J: TRBJ2-7
size: .
V: TRBV5-1
D: .
DNA: TGCGCCAGCAGATGGGTCGGGAGTGTCGACGAGCAGTACTTC
CDR3: CASRWVGSVDEQYF

J: TRBJ2-7
size: .
V: TRBV5-1
D: .
DNA: TGCGCCAGCGGAGAAACTTACGAGCAGTACTTC
CDR3: CASGETYEQYF

J: TRBJ2-7
size: .
V: TRBV11-2
D: .
DNA: TGTGCCAGCAGCTTAGGGTTTGGTGGATTCTACGAGCAGTACTTC
CDR3: CASSLGFGGFYEQYF

J: TRBJ1-1
size: .
V: TRBV18
D: TRBD1
DNA: TGTGCCAGCTCAGTACGGGACAGCGACGAGCCCAACACTGAAGCTTTCTTT
CDR3: CASSVRDSDEPNTEAFF

J: TRBJ2-7
size: .
V: TRBV28
D: TRBD1
DNA: TGTGCCAGCAGTTTAAACCGGGACAGGGGCTACGAGCAGTACTTC
CDR3: CASSLNRDRGYEQYF

J: TRBJ1-1
size: .
V: TRBV27
D: .
DNA: TGTGCCAGCAGTCCATCTGGGGGGGCGGCAACTGAAGCTTTCTTT
CDR3: CASSPSGGAATEAFF